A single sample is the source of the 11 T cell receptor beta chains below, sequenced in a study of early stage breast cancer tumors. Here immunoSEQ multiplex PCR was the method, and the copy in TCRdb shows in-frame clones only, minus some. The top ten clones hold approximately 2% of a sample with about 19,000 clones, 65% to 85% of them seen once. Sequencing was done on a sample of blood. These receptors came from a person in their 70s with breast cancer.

CDR3 nucleotide sequence: TGTGCCAGCAGCACCAGGGGACGAGAGACCCAGTACTTC. This sequence encodes CASSTRGRETQYF. V usage is TRBV7-3 and J usage is TRBJ2-5; TRBD1 might be the D (6 bases). V was pared by 5 bases and J by 4 bases, with 11 bases between. The germline V gene has CDR1 SGHTA and CDR2 FQGTGA. This CDR3 is 13 amino acids long.

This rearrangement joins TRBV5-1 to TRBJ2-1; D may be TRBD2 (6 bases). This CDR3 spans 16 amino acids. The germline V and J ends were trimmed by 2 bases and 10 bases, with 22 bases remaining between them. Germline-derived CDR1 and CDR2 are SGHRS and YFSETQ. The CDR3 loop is CASSFRGSGNLEEQFF. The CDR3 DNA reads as TGCGCCAGCAGCTTCCGGGGTAGCGGCAACCTCGAGGAGCAGTTCTTC.

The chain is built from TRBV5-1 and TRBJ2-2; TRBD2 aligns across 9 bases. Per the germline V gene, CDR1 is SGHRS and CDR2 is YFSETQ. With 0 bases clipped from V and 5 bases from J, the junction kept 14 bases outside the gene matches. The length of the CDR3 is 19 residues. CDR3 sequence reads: CASSLGSSGGLTRTGELFF. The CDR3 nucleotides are TGCGCCAGCAGCTTGGGAAGTAGCGGGGGCCTCACCCGGACCGGGGAGCTGTTTTTT.

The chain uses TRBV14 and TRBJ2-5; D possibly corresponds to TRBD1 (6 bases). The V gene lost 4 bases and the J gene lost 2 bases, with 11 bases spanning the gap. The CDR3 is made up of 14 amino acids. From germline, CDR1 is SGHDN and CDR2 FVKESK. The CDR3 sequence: CASSLRGWQETQYF. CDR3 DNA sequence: TGTGCCAGCAGCCTCAGGGGTTGGCAAGAGACCCAGTACTTC.

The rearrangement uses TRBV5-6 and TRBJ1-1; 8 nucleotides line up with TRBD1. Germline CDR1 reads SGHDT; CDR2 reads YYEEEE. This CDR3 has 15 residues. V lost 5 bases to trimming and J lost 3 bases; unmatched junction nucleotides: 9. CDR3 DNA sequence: TGTGCCAGCAGTGTATCGGACAGGGCACACACTGAAGCTTTCTTT. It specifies CASSVSDRAHTEAFF. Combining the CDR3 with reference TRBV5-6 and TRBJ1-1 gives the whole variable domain DAGVTQSPTHLIKTRGQQVTLRCSPKSGHDTVSWYQQALGQGPQFIFQYYEEEERQRGNFPDRFSGHQFPNYSSELNVNALLLGDSALYLCASSVSDRAHTEAFFGQGTRLTVV.

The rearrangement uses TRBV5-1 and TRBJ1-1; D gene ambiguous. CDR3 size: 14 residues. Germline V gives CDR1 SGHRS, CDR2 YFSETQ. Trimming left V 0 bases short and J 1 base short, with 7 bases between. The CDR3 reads CASSLDGRNTEAFF. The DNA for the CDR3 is TGCGCCAGCAGCTTGGACGGGAGGAACACTGAAGCTTTCTTT.

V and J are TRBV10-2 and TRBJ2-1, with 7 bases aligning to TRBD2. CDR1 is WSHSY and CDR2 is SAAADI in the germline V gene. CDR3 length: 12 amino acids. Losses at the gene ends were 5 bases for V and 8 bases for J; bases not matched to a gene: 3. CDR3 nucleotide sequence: TGCGCCAGCAGTTCAACTAGCGATGAGCAGTTCTTC. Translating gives CASSSTSDEQFF.

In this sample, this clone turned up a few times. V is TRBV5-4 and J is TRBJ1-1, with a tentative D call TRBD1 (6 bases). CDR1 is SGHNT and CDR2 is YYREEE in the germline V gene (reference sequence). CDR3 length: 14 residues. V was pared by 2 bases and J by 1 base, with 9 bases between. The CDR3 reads CASSFGQKNTEAFF. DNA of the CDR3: TGTGCCAGCAGCTTTGGACAGAAGAACACTGAAGCTTTCTTT. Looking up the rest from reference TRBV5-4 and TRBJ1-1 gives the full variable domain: ETGVTQSPTHLIKTRGQQVTLRCSSQSGHNTVSWYQQALGQGPQFIFQYYREEENGRGNFPPRFSGLQFPNYSSELNVNALELDDSALYLCASSFGQKNTEAFFGQGTRLTVV.

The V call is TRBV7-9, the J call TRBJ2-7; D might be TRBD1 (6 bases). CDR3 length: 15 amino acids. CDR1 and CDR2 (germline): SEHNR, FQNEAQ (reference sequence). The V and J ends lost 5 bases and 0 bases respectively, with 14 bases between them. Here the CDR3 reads CASSQEPDSSYEQYF. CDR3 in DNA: TGTGCCAGCAGCCAAGAGCCGGACAGCTCCTACGAGCAGTACTTC. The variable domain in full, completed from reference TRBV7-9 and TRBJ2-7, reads DTGVSQNPRHKITKRGQNVTFRCDPISEHNRLYWYRQTLGQGPEFLTYFQNEAQLEKSRLLSDRFSAERPKGSFSTLEIQRTEQGDSAMYLCASSQEPDSSYEQYFGPGTRLTVT.

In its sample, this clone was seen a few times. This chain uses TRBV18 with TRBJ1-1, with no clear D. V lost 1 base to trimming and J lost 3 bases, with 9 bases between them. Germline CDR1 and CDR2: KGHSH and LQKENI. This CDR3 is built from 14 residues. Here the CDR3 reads CASSPLPGDTEAFF. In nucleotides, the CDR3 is TGTGCCAGCTCACCACTGCCGGGTGACACTGAAGCTTTCTTT.

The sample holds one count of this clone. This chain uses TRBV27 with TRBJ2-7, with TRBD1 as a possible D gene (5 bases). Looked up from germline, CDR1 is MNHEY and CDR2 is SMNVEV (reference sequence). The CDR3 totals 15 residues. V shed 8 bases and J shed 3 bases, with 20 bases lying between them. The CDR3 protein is CASDWFVRANYEQYF. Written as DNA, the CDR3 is TGTGCCAGCGATTGGTTTGTCAGGGCAAACTACGAGCAGTACTTC.